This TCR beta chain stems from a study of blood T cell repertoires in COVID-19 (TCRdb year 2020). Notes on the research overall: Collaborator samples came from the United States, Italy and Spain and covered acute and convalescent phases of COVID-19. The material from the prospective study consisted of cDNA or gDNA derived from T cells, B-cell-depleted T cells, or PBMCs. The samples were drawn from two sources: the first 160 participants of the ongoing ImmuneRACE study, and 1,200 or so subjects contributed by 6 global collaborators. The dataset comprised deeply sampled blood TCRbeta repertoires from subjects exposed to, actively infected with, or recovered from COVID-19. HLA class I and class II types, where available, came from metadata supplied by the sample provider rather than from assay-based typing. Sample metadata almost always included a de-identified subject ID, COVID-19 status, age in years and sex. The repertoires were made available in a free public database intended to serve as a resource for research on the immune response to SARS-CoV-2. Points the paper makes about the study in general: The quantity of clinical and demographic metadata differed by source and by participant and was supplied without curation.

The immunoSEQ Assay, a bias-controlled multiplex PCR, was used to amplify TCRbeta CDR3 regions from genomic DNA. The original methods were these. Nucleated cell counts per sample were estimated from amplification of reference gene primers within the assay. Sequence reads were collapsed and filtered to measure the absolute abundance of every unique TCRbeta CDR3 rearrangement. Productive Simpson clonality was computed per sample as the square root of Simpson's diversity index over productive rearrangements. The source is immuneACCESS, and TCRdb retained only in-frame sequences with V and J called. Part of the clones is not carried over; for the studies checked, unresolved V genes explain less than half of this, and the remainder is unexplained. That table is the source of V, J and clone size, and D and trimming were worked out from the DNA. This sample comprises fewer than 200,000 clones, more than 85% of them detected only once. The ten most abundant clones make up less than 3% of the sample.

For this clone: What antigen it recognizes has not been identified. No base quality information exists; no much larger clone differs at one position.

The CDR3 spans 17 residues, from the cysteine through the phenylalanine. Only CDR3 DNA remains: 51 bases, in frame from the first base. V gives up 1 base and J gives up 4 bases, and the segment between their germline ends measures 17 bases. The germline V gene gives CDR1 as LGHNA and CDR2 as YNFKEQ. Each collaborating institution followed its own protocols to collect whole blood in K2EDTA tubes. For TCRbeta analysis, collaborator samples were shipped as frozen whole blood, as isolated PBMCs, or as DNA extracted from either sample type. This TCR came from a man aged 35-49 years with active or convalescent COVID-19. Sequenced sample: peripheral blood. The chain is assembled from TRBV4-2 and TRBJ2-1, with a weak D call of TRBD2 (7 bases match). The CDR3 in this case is CASSQGGGGPSYNEQFF. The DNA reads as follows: TGTGCCAGCAGCCAAGGTGGGGGGGGGCCTTCTTACAATGAGCAGTTCTTC.